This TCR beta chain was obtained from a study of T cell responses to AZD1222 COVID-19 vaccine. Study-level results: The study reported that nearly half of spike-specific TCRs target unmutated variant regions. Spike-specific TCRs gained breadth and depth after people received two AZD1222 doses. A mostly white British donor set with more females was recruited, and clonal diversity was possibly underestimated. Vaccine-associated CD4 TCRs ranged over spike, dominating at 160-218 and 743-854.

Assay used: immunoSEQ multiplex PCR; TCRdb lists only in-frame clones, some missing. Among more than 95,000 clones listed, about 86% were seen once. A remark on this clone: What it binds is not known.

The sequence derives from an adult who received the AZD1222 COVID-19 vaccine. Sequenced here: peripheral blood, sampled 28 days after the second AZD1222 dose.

The CDR3 DNA reads as TGTGCCAGCAGCCGCTACCGGGACTTTACTTCCTACGAGCAGTACTTC. It codes for CASSRYRDFTSYEQYF. The chain combines TRBV13 with TRBJ2-7; possibly TRBD2 for D (6 bases). Trimming cost V 5 bases and J 1 base, with 18 bases left between them. Germline-derived CDR1 and CDR2 are PRHDT and FYEKMQ (reference sequence). The CDR3 is 16 amino acids.